A single sample gave rise to the 20 T cell receptor beta chains below, sequenced in a study of shared clonotypes between healthy human individuals. Libraries were prepared by immunoSEQ multiplex PCR; TCRdb keeps only in-frame clonotypes and omits some of them. This sample has some 2,100,000 clones, with under 95% found just once. The naive CD8 fraction comprised CD45RO-negative cells positively selected for CCR7 and excluded terminally differentiated effector memory CD45RA+ cells. Sequenced material: naive CD8+ T cells from PBMCs. The source is a young man in good health. Some clones in this sample may be carry-over from other donors' samples.

The chain carries TRBV28 and TRBJ1-4, with D possibly being TRBD1 (6 bases). This CDR3 is 15 amino acids long. The V gene lost 6 bases and the J gene lost 4 bases, with 15 bases spanning the gap. The germline V gene has CDR1 MDHEN and CDR2 SYDVKM. CDR3 in amino acids: CASSMIRDINEKLFF. In DNA, the CDR3 is TGTGCCAGCAGCATGATACGGGACATTAATGAAAAACTGTTTTTT.

This chain uses TRBV19 with TRBJ1-2; D remains ambiguous. CDR3 length: 12 residues. Trimming removed 5 bases at V and 6 bases at J, with 10 bases between. The germline V gene encodes CDR1 LNHDA and CDR2 SQIVND (reference sequence). CDR3 sequence: CASSPGTDGYTF. In nucleotides, the CDR3 is TGTGCCAGTAGTCCCGGAACAGATGGCTACACCTTC. The full variable domain, with the rest looked up from reference TRBV19 and TRBJ1-2, is DGGITQSPKYLFRKEGQNVTLSCEQNLNHDAMYWYRQDPGQGLRLIYYSQIVNDFQKGDIAEGYSVSREKKESFPLTVTSAQKNPTAFYLCASSPGTDGYTFGSGTRLTVV.

This chain links TRBV6-5 with TRBJ2-7, with 8 bases aligning to TRBD2. The trim removed 5 bases at V and 3 bases at J, leaving 9 bases unmatched. This CDR3 contains 15 residues. CDR1 MNHEY and CDR2 SVGAGI come from the germline V gene. CDR3 nucleotides: TGTGCCAGCAGTACTCGGACTAGCCGGGACTACGAGCAGTACTTC. It codes for CASSTRTSRDYEQYF.

This sequence joins TRBV7-8 and TRBJ1-5; possible D gene TRBD1, 6 bases. V lost 5 bases and J lost 0, with 14 bases in between. Germline assignment: CDR1 SGHVS and CDR2 FQNEAQ. This CDR3 comprises 16 residues. The CDR3 DNA follows: TGTGCCAGCAGCCCCTGGACAGTTGATAGCAATCAGCCCCAGCATTTT. It translates to CASSPWTVDSNQPQHF.

The chain is built from TRBV29-1 and TRBJ1-5; 8 bases are a match to TRBD1. This CDR3 is built from 13 residues. In germline, CDR1 is SQVTM, CDR2 ANQGSEA. The J segment lost 7 bases and the V segment lost 5 bases, leaving 7 bases of the junction unmatched. The CDR3: CSVSTGAYQPQHF. The CDR3, as DNA: TGCAGCGTTTCGACAGGGGCATACCAGCCCCAGCATTTT. The variable domain in full, with the rest retrieved from reference TRBV29-1 and TRBJ1-5, is SAVISQKPSRDICQRGTSLTIQCQVDSQVTMMFWYRQQPGQSLTLIATANQGSEATYESGFVIDKFPISRPNLTFSTLTVSNMSPEDSSIYLCSVSTGAYQPQHFGDGTRLSIL.

The chain joins TRBV7-9 to TRBJ2-7, with 8 nucleotides matching TRBD1. Trimming cost V 5 bases and J 0 bases; bases outside gene matches: 12. The CDR3 is made up of 17 amino acids. Germline lookup yields CDR1 SEHNR and CDR2 FQNEAQ (reference sequence). The CDR3 sequence is CASSILTTGVGSYEQYF. The CDR3, as DNA: TGTGCCAGCAGCATATTAACGACAGGGGTGGGCTCCTACGAGCAGTACTTC. Using reference TRBV7-9 and TRBJ2-7 for the parts outside the CDR3, the full variable domain is DTGVSQNPRHKITKRGQNVTFRCDPISEHNRLYWYRQTLGQGPEFLTYFQNEAQLEKSRLLSDRFSAERPKGSFSTLEIQRTEQGDSAMYLCASSILTTGVGSYEQYFGPGTRLTVT.

This clone was detected only once. DNA for the CDR3: TGTGCCAGCAGCCAAGATACGCCAAGAGGGGACGAGCAGTACTTC. It translates to CASSQDTPRGDEQYF. The V gene is TRBV4-2, the J gene TRBJ2-5; either TRBD1 or TRBD2 may supply D (5 bases each). Near its end, the DNA agrees better with TRBJ2-7, so the J call may be wrong. The CDR3 is 15 amino acids. CDR1 is LGHNA, CDR2 YNFKEQ, per germline.

This clone occurred once. The V call is TRBV9, the J call TRBJ1-2; D is unclear. The V gene's germline CDR1 is SGDLS and CDR2 YYNGEE. The V gene lost 2 bases and the J gene lost 11 bases, with 22 bases spanning the gap. The CDR3 consists of 15 residues. The CDR3 region is CASSVTPSAPMGYTF. DNA of the CDR3: TGTGCCAGCAGCGTGACCCCCAGTGCCCCGATGGGATACACCTTC.

The CDR3 loop reads CASSLAGQPQHF. The CDR3 DNA reads as TGTGCCAGCAGCTTGGCGGGGCAGCCCCAGCATTTT. The chain carries TRBV5-8 and TRBJ1-5; D remains ambiguous. The V end was cut by 0 bases, the J end by 7 bases, with 5 bases between. The CDR3 runs to 12 residues. Germline values: CDR1 SGHTS, CDR2 YDEGEE.

This clone was counted between two and nine times. Other DNA sequences within the sample encode an identical CDR3. This chain joins TRBV27 and TRBJ2-2; no definite D call. The germline V gene has CDR1 MNHEY and CDR2 SMNVEV (reference sequence). The CDR3 loop spans 13 amino acids. Trimming removed 2 bases from V and 5 bases from J, with 6 bases in between. This CDR3 reads CASSLMGTGELFF. The CDR3 nucleotides are TGTGCCAGCAGTTTAATGGGGACCGGGGAGCTGTTTTTT.

Only one count was recorded for this clone. This chain connects TRBV5-6 to TRBJ2-1; TRBD2 agrees at 12 bases. Germline assignment: CDR1 SGHDT and CDR2 YYEEEE. V trimming: 4 bases; J trimming: 7 bases; junction bases outside the gene matches: 6. CDR3 length equals 15 residues. The CDR3 spells CASSGTGTSGNEQFF. For the CDR3, the DNA is TGTGCCAGCAGCGGGACCGGGACTAGCGGGAATGAGCAGTTCTTC.

The rearrangement links TRBV5-6 to TRBJ2-7; 10 bases fit TRBD1. The CDR3 extends over 13 amino acids. CDR1 is SGHDT, CDR2 YYEEEE, per germline. The junction had 2 bases not matched to a gene; V was cut back by 3 bases and J by 5 bases. CDR3 nucleotides: TGTGCCAGCAGCTGGGGGACAGGGGACGAGCAGTACTTC. This encodes CASSWGTGDEQYF.

The chain recombines TRBV13 with TRBJ1-1, with 11 bases aligning to TRBD1. The CDR3 totals 15 residues. CDR1 is PRHDT, CDR2 FYEKMQ, per germline (reference sequence). V lost 5 bases, J lost 3 bases, and 5 bases stayed unmatched. The CDR3 spells CASSTVGQGDTEAFF. CDR3 in DNA: TGTGCCAGCAGCACCGTGGGACAGGGGGACACTGAAGCTTTCTTT.

The rearrangement links TRBV6-1 to TRBJ2-1; 8 nucleotides agree with TRBD1. V trimming: 4 bases; J trimming: 8 bases; junction bases outside the gene matches: 7. This CDR3 spans 14 amino acids. Germline CDR1 reads MNHNS; CDR2 reads SASEGT. In DNA form, the CDR3 reads TGTGCCAGCAGTGTAACGACAGGGGCGGATGAGCAGTTCTTC. It specifies CASSVTTGADEQFF.

The chain joins TRBV7-9 to TRBJ1-1; D gene uncertain. The CDR3 covers 11 residues. Trimming removed 5 bases at V and 8 bases at J, with 9 bases between. Looked up from germline, CDR1 is SEHNR and CDR2 is FQNEAQ (reference sequence). CDR3 coding DNA: TGTGCCAGCAGCCCATCATACGAAGCTTTCTTT. This gives the protein CASSPSYEAFF. Using reference TRBV7-9 and TRBJ1-1 for the parts outside the CDR3, the full variable domain is DTGVSQNPRHKITKRGQNVTFRCDPISEHNRLYWYRQTLGQGPEFLTYFQNEAQLEKSRLLSDRFSAERPKGSFSTLEIQRTEQGDSAMYLCASSPSYEAFFGQGTRLTVV.

Notes on this clone: Other DNA sequences within the sample encode an identical CDR3. The chain uses TRBV6-5 and TRBJ1-1; no definite D call. The V end was cut by 3 bases, the J end by 5 bases, with 10 bases between. The CDR3 consists of 13 residues. Germline V gene lookup returns CDR1 MNHEY and CDR2 SVGAGI. For the CDR3, the DNA is TGTGCCAGCAGTTATGGGTTGAGGACTGAAGCTTTCTTT. It encodes CASSYGLRTEAFF.

The rearrangement uses TRBV6-7 and TRBJ2-7; a weak D match, TRBD2 (6 bases). TRBV6-7 is classed as an ORF, of uncertain function. V was clipped by 2 bases and J by 2 bases, with 13 bases between them. The CDR3 has 15 residues. The CDR3 coding sequence is TGTGCCAGCAGTTACCCGACTAGGGCGACCTACGAGCAGTACTTC. Its protein product is CASSYPTRATYEQYF.

The chain joins TRBV6-4 to TRBJ2-6; 10 bases agree with TRBD2. CDR3 size: 16 residues. The V gene's germline CDR1 is MRHNA and CDR2 SNTAGT. The junction had 9 bases not matched to a gene; V was cut back by 11 bases and J by 2 bases. The DNA for the CDR3 is TGTGCCGCCCAAGGGCTAGCGGGAGCTGGGGCCAACGTCCTGACTTTC. This gives the protein CAAQGLAGAGANVLTF.

Remarks on this clone: One end of the junction does not line up with germline, which may come from a read error. This rearrangement joins TRBV18 to TRBJ1-4; D perhaps matches TRBD1 (5 bases). Germline V gene lookup returns CDR1 KGHSH and CDR2 LQKENI. The CDR3 is made up of 15 amino acids. CDR3 DNA sequence: TGTGCCAGCTCAGCACCGGGGGACCCTAATGAAAAACTGTTTTTT. It is translated as CASSAPGDPNEKLFF.

V is TRBV13 and J is TRBJ2-3; no clear D. V was cut by 2 bases and J by 0 bases, with 9 bases left in between. The CDR3 runs to 15 residues. In germline, CDR1 is PRHDT, CDR2 FYEKMQ (reference sequence). The CDR3 region is CASSLTAVSTDTQYF. The CDR3 bases are TGTGCCAGCAGCTTAACAGCAGTGAGCACAGATACGCAGTATTTT.